One sample yielded the 28 T cell receptor beta chains listed below, sequenced in a study of shared clonotypes between healthy human individuals. Terminally differentiated effector memory CD45RA+ cells were excluded from the naive CD8 cells, which were CD45RO-negative and positively selected for CCR7. Sequencing was performed with immunoSEQ multiplex PCR; in TCRdb, only in-frame clones are kept and a portion is missing. The sample yields about 2.2 million clones, about 93% seen once. Material for sequencing was naive CD8+ T cells from PBMCs. The receptor source for this set is a man aged 18 to 29 in good health. Some clones in this sample may be carry-over from other donors' samples.

This chain links TRBV13 with TRBJ1-4; D unclear. The CDR3 extends over 13 amino acids. Germline V gene sequence: CDR1 PRHDT, CDR2 FYEKMQ (reference sequence). Between the trimmed V and J ends, which lost 4 bases and 5 bases, there was a span of 8 bases. CDR3 in amino acids: CASSSRLNEKLFF. As DNA, the CDR3 is TGTGCCAGCAGCTCACGTCTAAATGAAAAACTGTTTTTT.

This clone was counted once. The chain recombines TRBV6-5 with TRBJ2-2, with D unclear. The CDR3 totals 16 residues. Trimming removed 0 bases at V and 2 bases at J, with 10 bases between. Germline V CDR1 and CDR2: MNHEY, SVGAGI. CDR3 sequence reads: CASSYSSGDNTGELFF. CDR3 coding DNA: TGTGCCAGCAGTTACTCGAGTGGGGATAACACCGGGGAGCTGTTTTTT.

The chain combines TRBV7-9 with TRBJ2-5, with TRBD2 as a possible D gene (6 bases). Trimming left V 4 bases short and J 2 bases short, with 14 bases between. This CDR3 is built from 15 residues. Germline values: CDR1 SEHNR, CDR2 FQNEAQ (reference sequence). Here the CDR3 DNA reads TGTGCCAGCAGCTCCCTCTTAGCGGCTCAAGAGACCCAGTACTTC. This gives the protein CASSSLLAAQETQYF.

This clone was recorded once. V usage is TRBV15 and J usage is TRBJ1-4; the D is unclear. The V gene lost 6 bases and the J gene lost 8 bases, with 19 bases spanning the gap. This CDR3 is built from 15 residues. Germline CDR1 LNHNV, CDR2 YYDKDF (reference sequence). CDR3 sequence: CATRARPEVGEKLFF. CDR3 DNA: TGTGCCACCAGAGCTAGGCCCGAGGTGGGGGAAAAACTGTTTTTT.

The genes are TRBV2 and TRBJ2-5, with D possibly being TRBD1 or TRBD2 (5 bases each). CDR3 length: 13 amino acids. V was clipped by 6 bases and J by 5 bases, with 13 bases between them. CDR1 is SNHLY, CDR2 FYNNEI, per germline. The CDR3 protein is CASSPGKGETQYF. In DNA form, the CDR3 reads TGTGCCAGCAGCCCGGGAAAGGGGGAGACCCAGTACTTC.

V is TRBV19 and J is TRBJ2-1; the D gene is possibly TRBD2 (5 bases). V was clipped by 3 bases and J by 11 bases, with 20 bases between them. The CDR3 is made up of 15 amino acids. Germline CDR1 LNHDA, CDR2 SQIVND (reference sequence). The CDR3 DNA reads as TGTGCCAGTAGTATTCGGGCGGGCGCGGAAAGGAAGCAGTTCTTC. This codes for CASSIRAGAERKQFF. The whole variable domain, filled in from reference TRBV19 and TRBJ2-1, reads DGGITQSPKYLFRKEGQNVTLSCEQNLNHDAMYWYRQDPGQGLRLIYYSQIVNDFQKGDIAEGYSVSREKKESFPLTVTSAQKNPTAFYLCASSIRAGAERKQFFGPGTRLTVL.

The V call is TRBV30, the J call TRBJ2-1; possibly TRBD2 for D (7 bases). CDR1 and CDR2 (germline): GTSNPN, SVGIG (reference sequence). Between the trimmed V and J ends, which lost 3 bases and 0 bases, there was a span of 15 bases. The CDR3 covers 16 residues. CDR3 coding DNA: TGTGCCTGGAGCGGGGAGGGGACACGCTCCTACAATGAGCAGTTCTTC. Its protein product is CAWSGEGTRSYNEQFF.

This chain joins TRBV19 and TRBJ1-4; D gene unclear. This CDR3 contains 12 residues. V lost 7 bases and J lost 8, with 11 bases in between. Germline CDR1 LNHDA, CDR2 SQIVND (reference sequence). CDR3 DNA sequence: TGTGCCAGTACGAGGACGGGGGAAAAACTGTTTTTT. It translates to CASTRTGEKLFF.

The gene calls are TRBV13 and TRBJ1-1, with D hard to call. V lost 0 bases, J lost 8 bases, and 10 bases lay in between. In germline, CDR1 is PRHDT, CDR2 FYEKMQ (reference sequence). The CDR3 consists of 13 residues. Written as DNA, the CDR3 is TGTGCCAGCAGCTTAGGGATGGGCAGGGAAGCTTTCTTT. Its translation: CASSLGMGREAFF.

This clone was observed once. The chain employs TRBV5-1 and TRBJ1-1; 7 bases align to TRBD1. The CDR3 consists of 13 residues. Trimming took 4 bases from V and 6 from J; bases not matched to a gene: 6. CDR1 and CDR2 from the germline V gene are SGHRS and YFSETQ. This chain's CDR3 is CASSARQGAEAFF. For the CDR3, the DNA is TGCGCCAGCAGCGCTAGACAGGGTGCTGAAGCTTTCTTT.

This clone was observed a single time. The chain employs TRBV4-2 and TRBJ1-4, with 10 positions matching TRBD1. The CDR3 totals 15 residues. Germline V gene data show CDR1 as LGHNA and CDR2 as YNFKEQ. V trimming: 2 bases; J trimming: 7 bases; junction bases outside the gene matches: 4. The CDR3 loop reads CASSQWTGGGEKLFF. CDR3 sequence (DNA): TGTGCCAGCAGCCAATGGACAGGGGGAGGTGAAAAACTGTTTTTT.

The chain is built from TRBV5-1 and TRBJ2-7; tentatively, D is TRBD1 (6 bases). CDR1 is SGHRS and CDR2 is YFSETQ in the germline V gene. The CDR3 consists of 15 residues. The V end was cut by 0 bases, the J end by 5 bases, with 15 bases between. In DNA form, the CDR3 reads TGCGCCAGCAGCTTGGCGATACAGGGTAAGGACGAGCAGTACTTC. Protein sequence: CASSLAIQGKDEQYF.

The rearrangement uses TRBV6-1 and TRBJ2-2; no firm D call. Germline-derived CDR1 and CDR2 are MNHNS and SASEGT. This CDR3 has 15 amino acids. V was shortened by 2 bases and J by 4 bases, with 11 bases between the two germline ends. In DNA form, the CDR3 reads TGTGCCAGCAGTGAACTGGGATTGGGCACCGGGGAGCTGTTTTTT. This codes for CASSELGLGTGELFF.

The J gene is TRBJ1-4, the V gene TRBV7-9; 7 nucleotides align to TRBD1. V gave up 0 bases and J gave up 8 bases; unmatched junction bases: 3. Per the germline V gene, CDR1 is SEHNR and CDR2 is FQNEAQ (reference sequence). The CDR3 length is 14 residues. This CDR3 reads CASSLAGGREKLFF. CDR3 DNA sequence: TGTGCCAGCAGCTTAGCAGGGGGCCGGGAAAAACTGTTTTTT.

V and J are TRBV6-1 and TRBJ2-4, with D possibly being TRBD2 (6 bases). Germline-derived CDR1 and CDR2 are MNHNS and SASEGT. The CDR3 loop spans 18 amino acids. V was pared by 3 bases and J by 0 bases, with 18 bases between. CDR3 DNA: TGTGCCAGCAGTGACGGGATAGCGGAGTTTCTAGCCAAAAACATTCAGTACTTC. Amino acids: CASSDGIAEFLAKNIQYF.

On this clone: A junction boundary mismatches the germline segment, possibly from a read error. V and J are TRBV4-3 and TRBJ1-4; TRBD1 is a possible D gene (5 bases). Germline V gives CDR1 LGHNA, CDR2 YSLEER. The CDR3 spans 15 residues. In DNA, the CDR3 is TGCGCCAGCAGCCAAGACCTTCGCGGGGATGAAGGGGCACTTTTT. It encodes CASSQDLRGDEGALF.

The gene calls are TRBV7-9 and TRBJ2-3; the match to TRBD2 covers 7 bases. The length of the CDR3 is 14 residues. The V segment lost 5 bases and the J segment 6 bases; nucleotides outside the gene matches: 8. Germline V gene data show CDR1 as SEHNR and CDR2 as FQNEAQ (reference sequence). CDR3 loop: CASSQPRGGDTQYF. CDR3 coding DNA: TGTGCCAGCAGCCAACCCCGGGGAGGGGATACGCAGTATTTT.

The rearrangement links TRBV30 to TRBJ1-1; 11 positions match TRBD1. Germline assignment: CDR1 GTSNPN and CDR2 SVGIG (reference sequence). The CDR3 runs 14 residues. V was clipped by 2 bases and J by 4 bases; unmatched bases: 3. CDR3 sequence: CAWSPGTGGTEAFF. Written as DNA, the CDR3 is TGTGCCTGGAGTCCCGGGACAGGGGGCACTGAAGCTTTCTTT. Looking up the rest from reference TRBV30 and TRBJ1-1 gives the full variable domain: SQTIHQWPATLVQPVGSPLSLECTVEGTSNPNLYWYRQAAGRGLQLLFYSVGIGQISSEVPQNLSASRPQDRQFILSSKKLLLSDSGFYLCAWSPGTGGTEAFFGQGTRLTVV.

This clone was seen only a few times. The chain combines TRBV7-6 with TRBJ2-7, with D possibly matching TRBD1 (6 bases). This CDR3 region has 15 residues. V was pared by 0 bases and J by 6 bases, with 15 bases between. CDR1 is SGHVS and CDR2 is FNYEAQ in the germline V gene. CDR3: CASSLAGGRDVEQYF. The CDR3 nucleotides are TGTGCCAGCAGCTTAGCAGGGGGACGGGACGTCGAGCAGTACTTC. Full variable domain (outside the CDR3, taken from reference TRBV7-6 and TRBJ2-7): GAGVSQSPRYKVTKRGQDVALRCDPISGHVSLYWYRQALGQGPEFLTYFNYEAQQDKSGLPNDRFSAERPEGSISTLTIQRTEQRDSAMYRCASSLAGGRDVEQYFGPGTRLTVT.

The chain carries TRBV4-3 and TRBJ1-5; 8 bases map to TRBD1. Looked up from germline, CDR1 is LGHNA and CDR2 is YSLEER. Trimming took 5 bases from V and 4 from J; bases not matched to a gene: 7. CDR3 size: 15 residues. CDR3 bases: TGCGCCAGCAGCTCCTCGACAGGGGAAAATCAGCCCCAGCATTTT. Translating gives CASSSSTGENQPQHF.

As to this clone: Other DNA sequences in this specimen translate into the identical CDR3. V is TRBV6-1 and J is TRBJ2-2; 11 nucleotides line up with TRBD2. Germline V CDR1 and CDR2: MNHNS, SASEGT. V gave up 6 bases and J gave up 0 bases; unmatched junction bases: 0. The length of the CDR3 is 15 residues. As DNA, the CDR3 is TGTGCCAGCAGGGGACTAGCGGCGAACACCGGGGAGCTGTTTTTT. Its protein product is CASRGLAANTGELFF.

This clone was recorded once. The gene calls are TRBV19 and TRBJ2-5; D is possibly TRBD2 (6 bases). The germline V and J ends were trimmed by 1 base and 4 bases, with 16 bases remaining between them. The CDR3 extends over 16 amino acids. The germline V gene has CDR1 LNHDA and CDR2 SQIVND (reference sequence). CDR3 region: CASSIGVAGRAETQYF. Written as DNA, the CDR3 is TGTGCCAGTAGTATAGGAGTGGCGGGAAGGGCAGAGACCCAGTACTTC. Variable domain in full (rest from reference TRBV19 and TRBJ2-5): DGGITQSPKYLFRKEGQNVTLSCEQNLNHDAMYWYRQDPGQGLRLIYYSQIVNDFQKGDIAEGYSVSREKKESFPLTVTSAQKNPTAFYLCASSIGVAGRAETQYFGPGTRLLVL.

This clone was counted once. The chain uses TRBV6-1 and TRBJ2-7; unclear D gene. V lost 5 bases and J 4 bases, leaving 15 bases between the germline ends. Germline CDR1 is MNHNS and CDR2 is SASEGT. The CDR3 length is 14 residues. CDR3 nucleotide sequence: TGTGCCAGCAGTTCCAGCCATCTGGGTTACGAGCAGTACTTC. Protein sequence: CASSSSHLGYEQYF.

V gene TRBV5-1 combines with J gene TRBJ2-2; a weak D match, TRBD1 (6 bases). Germline CDR1 and CDR2: SGHRS and YFSETQ. The CDR3 runs 17 residues. Trimming shortened V by 0 bases and J by 0 bases, and 12 bases separated the two germline ends. The CDR3 nucleotides are TGCGCCAGCAGCTTGGTATGGACAGACGCGAACACCGGGGAGCTGTTTTTT. As protein: CASSLVWTDANTGELFF.

The V call is TRBV29-1, the J call TRBJ2-1; either TRBD1 or TRBD2 may fit D (5 bases each). Per the germline V gene, CDR1 is SQVTM and CDR2 is ANQGSEA. The CDR3 contains 12 residues. V shed 5 bases and J shed 4 bases, with 9 bases lying between them. CDR3 sequence reads: CSVPGPYNEQFF. As DNA, the CDR3 is TGCAGCGTTCCGGGGCCGTACAATGAGCAGTTCTTC.

Turning to this clone: Other DNA variants within this sample encode the same CDR3. The chain recombines TRBV27 with TRBJ2-2; tentative D call: TRBD1 (6 bases). From germline, CDR1 is MNHEY and CDR2 SMNVEV (reference sequence). The CDR3 has 12 amino acids. Trimming removed 8 bases at V and 5 bases at J, with 9 bases between. CDR3 sequence (DNA): TGTGCCAGCTCTCAGGGGACCGGGGAGCTGTTTTTT. It specifies CASSQGTGELFF.

The chain links TRBV27 to TRBJ2-7; D is possibly TRBD1 (7 bases). The V gene lost 2 bases and the J gene lost 6 bases, with 14 bases spanning the gap. Germline V gene lookup returns CDR1 MNHEY and CDR2 SMNVEV (reference sequence). The CDR3 sequence is 14 residues long. CDR3 protein: CASSLGGGAGEQYF. CDR3 sequence (DNA): TGTGCCAGCAGTTTAGGAGGGGGCGCCGGCGAGCAGTACTTC.

The rearrangement links TRBV19 to TRBJ2-5; D perhaps matches TRBD1 (5 bases). Between the trimmed V and J ends, which lost 11 bases and 2 bases, there was a span of 21 bases. This CDR3 contains 15 residues. Germline assignment: CDR1 LNHDA and CDR2 SQIVND (reference sequence). The DNA of the CDR3 is TGTGCCTCAAAACTTCAGGGTAGTAGGCAAGAGACCCAGTACTTC. Its translation: CASKLQGSRQETQYF.